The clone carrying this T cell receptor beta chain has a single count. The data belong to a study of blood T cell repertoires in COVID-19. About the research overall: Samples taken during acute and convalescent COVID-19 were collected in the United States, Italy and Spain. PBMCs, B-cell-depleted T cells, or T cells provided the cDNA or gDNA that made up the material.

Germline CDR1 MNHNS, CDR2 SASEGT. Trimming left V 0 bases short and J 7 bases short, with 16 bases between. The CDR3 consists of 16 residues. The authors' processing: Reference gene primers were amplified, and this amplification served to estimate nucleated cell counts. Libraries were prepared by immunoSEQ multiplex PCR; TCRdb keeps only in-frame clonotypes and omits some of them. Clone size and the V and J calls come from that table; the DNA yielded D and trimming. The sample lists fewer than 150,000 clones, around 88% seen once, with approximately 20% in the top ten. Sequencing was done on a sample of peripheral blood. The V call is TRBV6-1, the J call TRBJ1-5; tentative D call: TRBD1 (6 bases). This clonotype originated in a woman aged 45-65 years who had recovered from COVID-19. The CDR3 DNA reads TGTGCCAGCAGTGAAGCGCTCGGGGGGCTAGGGCAGCCCCAGCATTTT. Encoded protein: CASSEALGGLGQPQHF.